These T cell receptor beta chains were read from a single sample in a study of OX40 agonist ivuxolimab in advanced cancers. Sequencing was performed with immunoSEQ multiplex PCR; in TCRdb, only in-frame clones are kept and a portion is missing. The sample has roughly 30,000 clones; 88% are singletons. The specimen comprised CD4+ or CD8+ T cells sorted from blood, sampled in a trial of the OX40 agonist ivuxolimab. Receptor source: an adult with an advanced solid tumor such as melanoma, head and neck, liver or kidney cancer. Each CDR3 is given with its conserved first and last residue. D genes are given only for firm matches. Not all rows give a size; the values are once, few, many and, for expanded clones, a class.

abundance	d_gene	v_gene	j_gene	CDR3nt	CDR3aa
-	-	TRBV30	TRBJ2-1	TGTGCCTGGAGTGTAAGCTTGGGTGAGCAGTTCTTC	CAWSVSLGEQFF
-	-	TRBV4-1	TRBJ1-5	TGCGCCAGCAGCCCCGTGGGCCAGCCCCAGCATTTT	CASSPVGQPQHF
few	-	TRBV5-4	TRBJ2-5	TGTGCCAGCAGCTTGTCCCCCGGGACGCTCGAGACCCAGTACTTC	CASSLSPGTLETQYF
-	-	TRBV7-8	TRBJ1-2	TGTGCCAGCAGCCAAGCCGGGATTGGGACCTTC	CASSQAGIGTF
-	TRBD1	TRBV29-1	TRBJ2-7	TGCAGCGCGATCGACAGGGGTCGCTACGAGCAGTACTTC	CSAIDRGRYEQYF
-	TRBD2	TRBV28	TRBJ2-1	TGTGCCAGCAGTTTATCGACTTTCGGACTAGCGGGGGGGCTCTACAATGAGCAGTTCTTC	CASSLSTFGLAGGLYNEQFF
-	TRBD2	TRBV28	TRBJ2-1	TGTGCCAGCAGTCCATTAGCGGGGGGCCCCTACAATGAGCAGTTCTTC	CASSPLAGGPYNEQFF
-	TRBD2	TRBV27	TRBJ2-7	TGTGCCAGCAGTTTGACCACTAGCGGGGGGGCGTACGAGCAGTACTTC	CASSLTTSGGAYEQYF
-	TRBD2	TRBV7-2	TRBJ2-3	TGTGCCACCACGACCCCTAGCGGGGCACCTGGAGATACGCAGTATTTT	CATTTPSGAPGDTQYF
-	-	TRBV28	TRBJ1-1	TGTGCCAGCAGTTTGGGGGCAGGAGACACTGAAGCTTTCTTT	CASSLGAGDTEAFF
-	-	TRBV29-1	TRBJ2-5	TGCAGCGTCCAGCCGCTTTCGAGGGGTGGCGGGGAGACCCAGTACTTC	CSVQPLSRGGGETQYF
-	TRBD1	TRBV7-6	TRBJ1-6	TGTGCCAGCAGCTTAGAGGGGGCAGAGAATTCACCCCTCCACTTT	CASSLEGAENSPLHF
-	-	TRBV4-3	TRBJ1-1	TGCGCCAGCAGCCAAGATAGGGGGGGGAACACTGAAGCTTTCTTT	CASSQDRGGNTEAFF
-	-	TRBV28	TRBJ1-2	TGTGCCAGCAGTTTAATGGGGGAATACTATGGCTACACCTTC	CASSLMGEYYGYTF
-	TRBD1	TRBV11-2	TRBJ2-5	TGTGCCAGCAGCCTTGGACAGGGGGAGACCCAGTACTTC	CASSLGQGETQYF
-	-	TRBV29-1	TRBJ1-1	TGCGCCTCAGCGACGGGAAACACTGAAGCTTTCTTT	CASATGNTEAFF
-	-	TRBV6-5	TRBJ2-6	TGTGCCAGCGCCAAAGGGGCCAACGTCCTGACTTTC	CASAKGANVLTF
-	-	TRBV27	TRBJ1-2	TGTGCCAGCAGTCATGGACAGCCCTATGGCTACACCTTC	CASSHGQPYGYTF
-	TRBD1	TRBV9	TRBJ2-1	TGTGCCAGCAGCGTCGACAGGGTCAATGAGCAGTTCTTC	CASSVDRVNEQFF
-	TRBD1	TRBV7-2	TRBJ1-4	TGTGCCAGCAGCTTCCCGGGACAGGGGTATGGTGAAAAACTGTTTTTT	CASSFPGQGYGEKLFF
-	TRBD1	TRBV27	TRBJ2-7	TGTGCCAGCAGCAAGGGACAGGGTGATTACGAGCAGTACTTC	CASSKGQGDYEQYF
-	-	TRBV7-8	TRBJ1-2	TGTGCCAGCAGCCCGGCAGGGAAGGACGGCTACACCTTC	CASSPAGKDGYTF
-	-	TRBV27	TRBJ1-6	TGTGCCAGCGCCTGGGGCACAGAAGGGTCACCCCTCCACTTT	CASAWGTEGSPLHF
-	-	TRBV5-6	TRBJ1-1	TGTGCCAGCAGCTTGGTGTATGTCACTGAAGCTTTCTTT	CASSLVYVTEAFF
-	TRBD2	TRBV6-4	TRBJ2-2	TGTGCCAGCAGCGCTAGCGGGGGGTCAAACACCGGGGAGCTGTTTTTT	CASSASGGSNTGELFF
-	-	TRBV7-2	TRBJ1-2	TGTGCCACCTTCGGGGAACCGGGTGGCTACACCTTC	CATFGEPGGYTF
-	TRBD1	TRBV4-1	TRBJ2-2	TGCGCCAGCAGCCTTCTAAAGGACAGGCGCGGGGAGCTGTTTTTT	CASSLLKDRRGELFF
-	-	TRBV7-8	TRBJ1-1	TGTGCCAGCAGCTTAGGTATCGCTGAAGCTTTCTTT	CASSLGIAEAFF
-	-	TRBV25-1	TRBJ2-7	TGTGCCAGCAGTGACAAGGTCAGGTGGTACGAGCAGTACTTC	CASSDKVRWYEQYF